Listed here is a single TCR beta chain. The CDR3 is 15 amino acids. Unmatched junction bases numbered 8, after V lost 4 bases and J lost 3 bases. Germline V gene lookup returns CDR1 SGHRS and CDR2 YFSETQ. These data come from a study of control samples from healthy donors and cancer patients. Profiled with immunoSEQ multiplex PCR; TCRdb holds only in-frame clones, not every one. The sample holds 130,000 or so clones, roughly 92% seen once. Sequences were obtained from blood. The clonotype originates from a man between 40 and 49 years old in good health. The J gene is TRBJ2-7, the V gene TRBV5-1; 9 bases agree with TRBD2. CDR3 amino acids: CASSPPAGGLYEQYF. The CDR3 coding sequence is TGCGCCAGCAGCCCCCCAGCGGGAGGACTCTACGAGCAGTACTTC.